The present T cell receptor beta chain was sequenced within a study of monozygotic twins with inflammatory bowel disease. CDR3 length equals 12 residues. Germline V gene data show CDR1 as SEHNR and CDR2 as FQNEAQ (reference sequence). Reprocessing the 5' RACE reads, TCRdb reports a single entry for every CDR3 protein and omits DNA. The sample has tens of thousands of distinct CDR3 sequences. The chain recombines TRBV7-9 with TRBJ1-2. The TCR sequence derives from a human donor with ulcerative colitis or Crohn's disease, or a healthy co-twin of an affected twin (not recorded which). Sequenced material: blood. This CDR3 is CASSSINYGYTF. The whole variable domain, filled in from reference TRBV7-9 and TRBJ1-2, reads DTGVSQNPRHKITKRGQNVTFRCDPISEHNRLYWYRQTLGQGPEFLTYFQNEAQLEKSRLLSDRFSAERPKGSFSTLEIQRTEQGDSAMYLCASSSINYGYTFGSGTRLTVV.